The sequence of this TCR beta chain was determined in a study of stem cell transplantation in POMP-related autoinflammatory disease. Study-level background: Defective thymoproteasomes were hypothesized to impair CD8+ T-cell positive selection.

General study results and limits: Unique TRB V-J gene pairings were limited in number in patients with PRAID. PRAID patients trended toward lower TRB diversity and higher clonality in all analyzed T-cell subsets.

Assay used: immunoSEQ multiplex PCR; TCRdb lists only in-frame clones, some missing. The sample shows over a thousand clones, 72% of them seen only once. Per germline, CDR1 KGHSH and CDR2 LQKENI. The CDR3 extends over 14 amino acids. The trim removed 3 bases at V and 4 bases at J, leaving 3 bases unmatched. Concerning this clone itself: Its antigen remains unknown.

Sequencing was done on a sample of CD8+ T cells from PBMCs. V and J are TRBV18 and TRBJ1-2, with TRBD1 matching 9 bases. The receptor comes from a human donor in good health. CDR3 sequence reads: CASSPGQGLYGYTF. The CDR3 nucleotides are TGTGCCAGCTCACCGGGACAGGGACTCTATGGCTACACCTTC.